This is a list of T cell receptor beta chains from one sample in a study of sequential checkpoint blockade in melanoma. TCRdb keeps only in-frame clones here, not all; method: immunoSEQ multiplex PCR. The repertoire holds about 5,000 clones, with about 26% as singletons. The material sequenced was tumor tissue (inferred from file names), taken from a patient given nivolumab and ipilimumab in sequence. These receptors were collected from a human donor with melanoma. CDR3s include the opening cysteine and the closing phenylalanine or tryptophan. Fields, in order: clone size, J gene, V gene, D gene, CDR3 DNA, CDR3 protein. D genes are given only for firm matches. A clone size is listed for some rows: how often the clone was seen (once, few, many), or a class if it is expanded.

few,TRBJ1-5,TRBV11-3,NA,TGTGCCAGCAGCTTAGTGGGAAATAGCAATCAGCCCCAGCATTTT,CASSLVGNSNQPQHF
few,TRBJ1-2,TRBV6-8,NA,TGTGCCAGCAGGAAGACAGCTGATAACTATGGCTACACCTTC,CASRKTADNYGYTF
NA,TRBJ1-2,TRBV18,NA,TGTGCCAGCTCACCACTCCCGGATGGCTACACCTTC,CASSPLPDGYTF
few,TRBJ2-1,TRBV28,TRBD2,TGTGCCAGCAGTGCCCTACTAGCGACTTCCTACAATGAGCAGTTCTTC,CASSALLATSYNEQFF
NA,TRBJ2-3,TRBV18,NA,TGTGCCAGCTCACCGTCAAGAAGCACAGATACGCAGTATTTT,CASSPSRSTDTQYF
few,TRBJ2-7,TRBV6-8,TRBD2,TGTGCCAGCAGTTACTCGGTGACTAGCGGAGCCTACGAGCAGTACTTC,CASSYSVTSGAYEQYF
few,TRBJ1-2,TRBV11-3,NA,TGTGCCAGCAGCTTACAAGAGAGCAAGTATAGCTACACCTTC,CASSLQESKYSYTF
NA,TRBJ2-5,TRBV30,NA,TGTGCCTGGAGTGTACTAGTCTCCCTGGAGAACACCCAGTACTTC,CAWSVLVSLENTQYF
medium-sized,TRBJ1-5,TRBV6-4,NA,TGTGCCAGCAGTTCTAGTCACCCCCAGCATTTT,CASSSSHPQHF
many,TRBJ2-6,TRBV10-3,TRBD2,TGTGCCATCAGGCCTGAAGGGCCCTCAAACCTCGGGGGGGAGGCCAACGTCCTGACTTTC,CAIRPEGPSNLGGEANVLTF
many,TRBJ2-5,TRBV11-3,NA,TGTGCCAGCAGCCAGGGACTCACTCAAGAGACCCAGTACTTC,CASSQGLTQETQYF
many,TRBJ2-6,TRBV27,NA,TGTGCCAGCAGTTTATTCGCCGGGGCCAACGTCCTGACTTTC,CASSLFAGANVLTF
NA,TRBJ2-7,TRBV11-3,NA,TGTGCCAGCAGCTTAGGGGGTGCAGGGAGCTCCTACGAGCAGTACTTC,CASSLGGAGSSYEQYF
NA,TRBJ2-1,TRBV6-4,NA,TGTGCCAGCCTCCTGCTGGATGAGCAGTTCTTC,CASLLLDEQFF
few,TRBJ1-1,TRBV28,NA,TGTGCCAGCAGCACCACAGGTGTCCCCGTTGGAGCTTTCTTT,CASSTTGVPVGAFF
NA,TRBJ2-2,TRBV18,NA,TGTGCCAGCTCACCCATTTTGTCGGGGGCCAACACCGGGGAGCTGTTTTTT,CASSPILSGANTGELFF
NA,TRBJ2-3,TRBV12-5,TRBD1,TGTGCCAGCAACCCGACAGGGACAGATACGCAGTATTTT,CASNPTGTDTQYF
medium-sized,TRBJ2-3,TRBV5-1,NA,TGCGCCAGCAGCTTGGTAGCGACTAGCACAGATACGCAGTATTTT,CASSLVATSTDTQYF
NA,TRBJ2-1,TRBV5-1,TRBD1,TGCGCCAGCAGCCCGGGACAGGGGGCCGGGAATGAGCAGTTCTTC,CASSPGQGAGNEQFF
NA,TRBJ2-3,TRBV6-8,TRBD1,TGTGCCATCAGAGAACAGGGGGCTCCCACAGATACGCAGTATTTT,CAIREQGAPTDTQYF
few,TRBJ1-4,TRBV28,NA,TGTGCCAGCAGTTTACGCCCCCCAGGCCTTAATGAAAAACTGTTTTTT,CASSLRPPGLNEKLFF
NA,TRBJ2-3,TRBV6-8,NA,TGTGCCAGCTCGAAGTTGGTCCCCGGTGGCACAGATACGCAGTATTTT,CASSKLVPGGTDTQYF
NA,TRBJ2-7,TRBV28,TRBD1,TGTGCCAGCAGAAGACAGGGGGATATCTACGAGCAGTACTTC,CASRRQGDIYEQYF
few,TRBJ1-3,TRBV9,NA,TGTGCCAGCAGCGGGGAGGACACATTCTCTGGAAACACCATATATTTT,CASSGEDTFSGNTIYF
few,TRBJ2-5,TRBV6-8,TRBD1,TGTGCCAGCAGTTCAAGACAGGGTCGACAAGAGACCCAGTACTTC,CASSSRQGRQETQYF
few,TRBJ2-7,TRBV28,TRBD2,TGTGCCAGCAAGCCCTTAGGGGAGGGCCTTTACGAGCAGTACTTC,CASKPLGEGLYEQYF
medium-sized,TRBJ2-1,TRBV11-3,TRBD2,TGTGCCAGCAGCACGGGGGGTCTTCCCTACAATGAGCAGTTCTTC,CASSTGGLPYNEQFF
many,TRBJ2-7,TRBV11-3,TRBD2,TGTGCCAGCAGCGCCGCTAGCGGGAGCTACGAGCAGTACTTC,CASSAASGSYEQYF
NA,TRBJ2-5,TRBV18,NA,TGTGCCAGCTCCGACGGAAGGTACCAAGAGACCCAGTACTTC,CASSDGRYQETQYF
NA,TRBJ2-3,TRBV28,NA,TGTGCCAGCAGTTTATGGCTGGGGAGCACAGATACGCAGTATTTT,CASSLWLGSTDTQYF
NA,TRBJ2-5,TRBV11-3,NA,TGTGCCAGCAGCTTGAAAACCAGCAACCAAGAGACCCAGTACTTC,CASSLKTSNQETQYF
few,TRBJ1-1,TRBV19,NA,TGTGCCACAACGCGGCCGGGGACACTGAACTTT,CATTRPGTLNF
few,TRBJ1-4,TRBV28,TRBD1,TGTGCCAGCAGTTTAACCCGGACAGGGGAAGAAAAACTGTTTTTT,CASSLTRTGEEKLFF
few,TRBJ2-7,TRBV6-8,NA,TGTGCCAGCAGTTACGGCGGGGACTACGAGCAGTACTTC,CASSYGGDYEQYF
NA,TRBJ2-5,TRBV6-8,TRBD1,TGTGCCATTAGCCCTACAGGGGGCGGCAGTGGGGAGACCCAGTACTTC,CAISPTGGGSGETQYF
medium-sized,TRBJ2-1,TRBV28,NA,TGTGCCACCCTACTAAGGGGGCTAGCGGGCCATGAGCAGTTCTTC,CATLLRGLAGHEQFF
few,TRBJ1-5,TRBV19,NA,TGTGCCAGTAGTCGTCCCCAGGTCGGGGATCAGCCCCAGCATTTT,CASSRPQVGDQPQHF
few,TRBJ1-2,TRBV11-3,NA,TGTGCCAGCAGCTTGATAAGGGGAACTAACTATGGCTACACCTTC,CASSLIRGTNYGYTF
few,TRBJ1-4,TRBV18,NA,TGTGCCAGCTCACCAAGGGCAGGCGGAGAAAAACTGTTTTTT,CASSPRAGGEKLFF
many,TRBJ1-3,TRBV11-3,NA,TGTGCCAGCAGCTTGGAGTTGGCGCATGGAAACACCATATATTTT,CASSLELAHGNTIYF
many,TRBJ2-1,TRBV6-8,TRBD1,TGTGCCAGCCTACAGGGGGGCAATTATGAGCAGTTCTTC,CASLQGGNYEQFF
few,TRBJ2-1,TRBV28,TRBD2,TGTGCCAGCAGTTTTAGCGGGAGGGCCGAAGATGAGCAGTTCTTC,CASSFSGRAEDEQFF
large,TRBJ2-2,TRBV19,NA,TGTGCCAGTAGTATCGCAAAGGAGGGGGACACCGGGGAGCTGTTTTTT,CASSIAKEGDTGELFF
few,TRBJ1-2,TRBV12-5,NA,TGTGCCAGCAATCACGGGAGGGGCGTTGGGGGCTACACCTTC,CASNHGRGVGGYTF
NA,TRBJ2-3,TRBV10-2,TRBD2,TGCGCCAGCAGCAGAGGACTAGTCACAGATACGCAGTATTTT,CASSRGLVTDTQYF
NA,TRBJ2-5,TRBV15,TRBD2,TGTGCCACCAGCAGAGACCCTAGCGGGCAAGAGACCCAGTACTTC,CATSRDPSGQETQYF